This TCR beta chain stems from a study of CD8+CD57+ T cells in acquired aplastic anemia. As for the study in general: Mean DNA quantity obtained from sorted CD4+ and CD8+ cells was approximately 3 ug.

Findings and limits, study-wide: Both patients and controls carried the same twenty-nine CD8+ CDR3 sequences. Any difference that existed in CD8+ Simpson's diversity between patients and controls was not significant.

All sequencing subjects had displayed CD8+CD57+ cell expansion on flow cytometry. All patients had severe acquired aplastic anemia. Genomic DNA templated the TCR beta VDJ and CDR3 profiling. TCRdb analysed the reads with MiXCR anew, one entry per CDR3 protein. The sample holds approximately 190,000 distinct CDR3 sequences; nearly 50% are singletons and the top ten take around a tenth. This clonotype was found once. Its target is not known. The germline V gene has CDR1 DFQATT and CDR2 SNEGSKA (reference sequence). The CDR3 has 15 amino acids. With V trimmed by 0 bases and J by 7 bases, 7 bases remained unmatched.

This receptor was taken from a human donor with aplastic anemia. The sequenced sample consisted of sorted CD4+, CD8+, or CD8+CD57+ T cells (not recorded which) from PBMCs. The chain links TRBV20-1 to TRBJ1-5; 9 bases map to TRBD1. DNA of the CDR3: TGCAGTGCTAGAGATATGGGACAGGGAGGCCAGCCCCAGCATTTT. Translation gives CSARDMGQGGQPQHF.